These 3 T cell receptor beta chains originate from one sample sequenced in a study of OX40 agonist ivuxolimab in advanced cancers. Method: immunoSEQ multiplex PCR; TCRdb's copy keeps in-frame clones and lacks some. The sample has about 67,000 clones; around 93% are singletons. Material: CD4+ or CD8+ T cells sorted from blood, obtained in a trial of the OX40 agonist ivuxolimab. The source of these receptors is an adult with an advanced solid tumor such as melanoma, head and neck, liver or kidney cancer.

This clone was observed once. The chain has TRBV19 and TRBJ1-1; possibly TRBD1 for D (5 bases). CDR1 and CDR2 from the germline V gene are LNHDA and SQIVND (reference sequence). V dropped 7 bases and J dropped 1 base, with 13 bases sitting between them. The CDR3 spans 14 residues. The CDR3 loop is CASNRGRRNTEAFF. The CDR3 coding sequence is TGTGCCAGTAACCGGGGGAGGCGGAACACTGAAGCTTTCTTT.

The chain joins TRBV29-1 to TRBJ2-2; perhaps TRBD1 as D (6 bases). Germline CDR1 reads SQVTM; CDR2 reads ANQGSEA. V lost 6 bases to trimming and J lost 3 bases, with 17 bases between them. The CDR3 sequence is 15 residues long. CDR3 loop: CSVMTQGVDTGELFF. CDR3 nucleotides: TGCAGCGTGATGACACAGGGCGTCGACACCGGGGAGCTGTTTTTT.

Concerning this clone itself: The junction does not match germline at one end; this may be a read error. The J gene is TRBJ1-5, the V gene TRBV18; D uncertain. Germline loops: CDR1 KGHSH, CDR2 LQKENI. CDR3 size: 14 residues. The DNA of the CDR3 is TGTGCCAGCTCATCACCGGGAGTCTTTGAAGCCCAGCATTTT. Its translation is CASSSPGVFEAQHF.